The 10 T cell receptor beta chains below come from one sample, sequenced in a study of regulatory T cells in long-lasting Graves disease. According to the study, TCR beta libraries were built with iRepertoire HTBI primers and CDR3-region Arm-PCR. TCRdb reanalysed the multiplex PCR reads using MiXCR and keeps one entry per CDR3 protein. The sample yields about 620,000 distinct CDR3 sequences, 16% seen once. Time point: newly diagnosed GD, antithyroid drugs for less than 3 months. The TCR library was made from RNA that had been extracted from PBMCs in TRIzol. These same records also appear under a second study, on T cells in Graves' hyperthyroidism and ophthalmopathy.

Source: peripheral blood mononuclear cells (PBMCs), taken at new diagnosis, from a patient treated with antithyroid drugs. These receptors were collected from a woman aged 30 to 39 with Graves disease.

The gene calls are TRBV25-1 and TRBJ1-6; D uncertain. V lost 2 bases, J lost 8 bases, and 10 bases lay in between. The CDR3 covers 14 residues. CDR1 is MGHDK and CDR2 is SYGVNS in the germline V gene. CDR3: CASSENRWDSPLHF. The CDR3 DNA reads as TGTGCCAGCAGTGAAAACCGCTGGGATTCACCCCTCCACTTT.

The chain carries TRBV11-2 and TRBJ2-1, with D unresolved. Germline CDR1 reads SGHAT; CDR2 reads FQNNGV. There are 15 residues in the CDR3. The germline V and J ends were trimmed by 3 bases and 8 bases, with 17 bases remaining between them. The CDR3 nucleotides are TGTGCCAGCAGCTTGGGTCTAGTCGACTTCGATGAGCAGTTCTTC. This gives the protein CASSLGLVDFDEQFF.

The gene calls are TRBV29-1 and TRBJ1-1, with D unclear. Trimming cost V 2 bases and J 10 bases, with 17 bases left between them. The CDR3 sequence is 13 residues long. Germline CDR1 SQVTM, CDR2 ANQGSEA. The chain's CDR3 is CSVELGGRAGAFF. The CDR3 DNA sequence: TGCAGCGTTGAACTAGGAGGACGGGCCGGAGCTTTCTTT.

This clonotype occurred many times. The genes are TRBV5-1 and TRBJ1-5; D may be TRBD1 (5 bases). Germline loops: CDR1 SGHRS, CDR2 YFSETQ. Trimming took off 0 bases at V and 9 bases at J, with 10 bases between the two ends. The length of the CDR3 is 13 residues. The CDR3 spells CASSLASQGPQHF. The CDR3, as DNA: TGCGCCAGCAGCTTGGCATCGCAGGGGCCCCAGCATTTT.

This clonotype occurred a few times. The J gene is TRBJ1-6, the V gene TRBV12-3 or TRBV12-4, with D perhaps matching TRBD1 (5 bases). The CDR3 runs 14 residues. V shed 5 bases and J shed 8 bases, with 13 bases lying between them. The CDR3 reads CASSPTVRDSPLHF. The CDR3, as DNA: TGTGCCAGCAGTCCGACAGTGAGGGATTCACCCCTCCACTTT.

This sequence joins TRBV11-2 and TRBJ2-7, with D possibly matching TRBD1 (6 bases). The CDR3 runs to 14 residues. CDR1 is SGHAT, CDR2 FQNNGV, per germline. The ends were cut back, 5 bases at V and 1 base at J, with 12 bases in the middle. Here the CDR3 reads CASSPYTGSYEQYF. CDR3 DNA: TGTGCCAGCAGCCCCTACACAGGGTCCTACGAGCAGTACTTC.

This clonotype was observed many times. V and J are TRBV2 and TRBJ2-7; the match to TRBD2 covers 15 bases. V was pared by 6 bases and J by 5 bases, with 5 bases of the junction left unmatched. This CDR3 contains 15 residues. The germline CDR1 and CDR2 sequences are SNHLY and FYNNEI. The CDR3 here is CASRRTSGREDEQYF. CDR3 sequence (DNA): TGTGCCAGCAGGCGGACTAGCGGGAGGGAGGACGAGCAGTACTTC.

This clonotype was counted many times. The chain recombines TRBV24-1 with TRBJ1-2, with unresolved D. The CDR3 is made up of 14 amino acids. V dropped 2 bases and J dropped 6 bases, with 12 bases sitting between them. The germline gives CDR1 KGHDR, CDR2 SFDVKD. CDR3 in amino acids: CATSDSFQGHGYTF. CDR3 nucleotide sequence: TGTGCCACCAGTGATTCGTTTCAAGGTCATGGCTACACCTTC.

The gene calls are TRBV2 and TRBJ2-6; TRBD1 is a possible D gene (5 bases). Trimming left V 3 bases short and J 0 bases short, with 12 bases between. Germline V CDR1 and CDR2: SNHLY, FYNNEI. The CDR3 totals 17 residues. The chain's CDR3 is CASSDGQGVSGANVLTF. The CDR3 DNA reads TGTGCCAGCAGTGATGGGCAGGGCGTCTCTGGGGCCAACGTCCTGACTTTC. The complete variable domain, with remaining parts taken from reference TRBV2 and TRBJ2-6, reads EPEVTQTPSHQVTQMGQEVILRCVPISNHLYFYWYRQILGQKVEFLVSFYNNEISEKSEIFDDQFSVERPDGSNFTLKIRSTKLEDSAMYFCASSDGQGVSGANVLTFGAGSRLTVL.

The V and J genes are TRBV5-1 and TRBJ1-6; maybe TRBD1 (5 bases). The germline gives CDR1 SGHRS, CDR2 YFSETQ. Trimming cost V 0 bases and J 10 bases, with 8 bases left between them. The CDR3 contains 13 residues. The CDR3 region has the DNA TGCGCCAGCAGCTTGGCGGGGGACTCACCCCTCCACTTT. This encodes CASSLAGDSPLHF.